The 2 T cell receptor beta chains presented below share a single source sample, sequenced in a study of T-cell reconstitution after alpha-beta-depleted transplantation in children. This sample's TCRbeta library carried unique molecular identifier barcodes. TCRdb redid the calling of the PCR reads with MiXCR, one entry per CDR3 protein. Altogether almost 600,000 distinct CDR3 sequences are present, around 27% being singletons, with the ten largest covering about a third. The starting material was PBMCs, obtained before TCRalphabeta/CD19-depleted stem cell transplant. The receptors come from a boy under two years old with Wiskott-Aldrich syndrome, due to receive a stem cell transplant.

V and J are TRBV5-1 and TRBJ2-5; 10 bases map to TRBD1. The trim removed 6 bases at V and 5 bases at J, leaving 4 bases unmatched. This CDR3 is 13 amino acids long. CDR1 is SGHRS and CDR2 is YFSETQ in the germline V gene. In DNA form, the CDR3 reads TGCGCCAGCACCTGGACAGGGGGGGAGACCCAGTACTTC. Its protein is CASTWTGGETQYF.

This clonotype was seen only a few times. CDR3 region: CASSLGTGKGQYF. In DNA, the CDR3 is TGTGCCAGCAGCCTCGGGACAGGGAAAGGGCAGTACTTC. The chain links TRBV12-3 or TRBV12-4 to TRBJ2-7; 9 bases match TRBD1. Losses at the gene ends were 6 bases for V and 9 bases for J; bases not matched to a gene: 9. The CDR3 is 13 amino acids.